This is a list of T cell receptor beta chains from one sample in a study of PD-L1 blockade in urothelial cancer. The assay was immunoSEQ multiplex PCR, and TCRdb's table has in-frame clones only and misses some. The table records 40,000 to 50,000 clones, approximately 78% of them present only once. This sample comprised PBMCs, obtained around atezolizumab (anti-PD-L1) treatment. These receptors were taken from a man aged 55-75 years with urothelial cancer. Both conserved end residues are trimmed from each CDR3. Fields, in order: clone size, J gene, CDR3 length, V gene, CDR3 protein. Expanded clones get a size class; other rows say once, few or many, or leave the size out.

clone size: -
J gene: TRBJ1-2
CDR3 length: 11
V gene: TRBV19
CDR3 protein: ASSIVRQYGYT

clone size: -
J gene: TRBJ2-7
CDR3 length: 12
V gene: TRBV30
CDR3 protein: AWSLAGGHYEQY

clone size: -
J gene: TRBJ2-2
CDR3 length: 13
V gene: TRBV2
CDR3 protein: ASSRVIERTGELF

clone size: -
J gene: TRBJ2-2
CDR3 length: 12
V gene: TRBV12-5
CDR3 protein: ASGSTGRTGELF

clone size: -
J gene: TRBJ1-2
CDR3 length: 12
V gene: TRBV27
CDR3 protein: ASSETVHRYGYT

clone size: -
J gene: TRBJ2-3
CDR3 length: 15
V gene: TRBV4-1
CDR3 protein: ASSQEGTSGGADTQY

clone size: -
J gene: TRBJ2-2
CDR3 length: 12
V gene: TRBV6-1
CDR3 protein: ATLGEKNTGELF

clone size: -
J gene: TRBJ2-4
CDR3 length: 14
V gene: TRBV6-1
CDR3 protein: ASSEEAGVAKNIQY

clone size: -
J gene: TRBJ1-1
CDR3 length: 14
V gene: TRBV19
CDR3 protein: ASSMRQGAIGTEAF

clone size: -
J gene: TRBJ2-1
CDR3 length: 12
V gene: TRBV27
CDR3 protein: ASSLVPQRGEQF

clone size: -
J gene: TRBJ1-4
CDR3 length: 13
V gene: TRBV27
CDR3 protein: ASSPRLGANEKLF

clone size: -
J gene: TRBJ2-4
CDR3 length: 15
V gene: TRBV7-2
CDR3 protein: ASSSTTGGTAKNIQY

clone size: -
J gene: TRBJ1-1
CDR3 length: 12
V gene: TRBV19
CDR3 protein: ASSREELGTEAF

clone size: -
J gene: TRBJ2-1
CDR3 length: 16
V gene: TRBV25-1
CDR3 protein: ASSRTSGRARSYNEQF

clone size: -
J gene: TRBJ2-7
CDR3 length: 14
V gene: TRBV7-2
CDR3 protein: ASSLEGTSGKLEQY

clone size: -
J gene: TRBJ1-4
CDR3 length: 11
V gene: TRBV6-1
CDR3 protein: ASSQAINEKLF

clone size: -
J gene: TRBJ2-4
CDR3 length: 17
V gene: TRBV4-2
CDR3 protein: ASSQDPASGQLAKNIQY

clone size: -
J gene: TRBJ2-5
CDR3 length: 12
V gene: TRBV19
CDR3 protein: ASNMGTGVETQY

clone size: -
J gene: TRBJ2-7
CDR3 length: 11
V gene: TRBV21-1
CDR3 protein: ASGEGATYEQY

clone size: -
J gene: TRBJ1-5
CDR3 length: 11
V gene: TRBV6-5
CDR3 protein: ASSYSYNQPQH

clone size: medium-sized
J gene: TRBJ2-3
CDR3 length: 12
V gene: TRBV2
CDR3 protein: ASRGDSSTDTQY

clone size: -
J gene: TRBJ2-5
CDR3 length: 13
V gene: TRBV5-4
CDR3 protein: ASSLGAGDQETQY

clone size: -
J gene: TRBJ2-7
CDR3 length: 11
V gene: TRBV9
CDR3 protein: ASSVGSPNEQY

clone size: -
J gene: TRBJ2-7
CDR3 length: 9
V gene: TRBV29-1
CDR3 protein: SVVQSYEQY

clone size: -
J gene: TRBJ2-7
CDR3 length: 12
V gene: TRBV30
CDR3 protein: AWRAIDRGDEQY

clone size: -
J gene: TRBJ2-1
CDR3 length: 12
V gene: TRBV19
CDR3 protein: ASSSALAAAEQF

clone size: -
J gene: TRBJ1-1
CDR3 length: 9
V gene: TRBV28
CDR3 protein: ASTQQVEAF

clone size: -
J gene: TRBJ1-5
CDR3 length: 11
V gene: TRBV6-1
CDR3 protein: ASMQVSNQPQH

clone size: few
J gene: TRBJ1-5
CDR3 length: 12
V gene: TRBV2
CDR3 protein: ASMAAGGYQPQH

clone size: -
J gene: TRBJ2-7
CDR3 length: 15
V gene: TRBV27
CDR3 protein: ASSLSAGSGQLYEQY

clone size: -
J gene: TRBJ2-7
CDR3 length: 13
V gene: TRBV4-3
CDR3 protein: ASSQERDSSYEQY

clone size: -
J gene: TRBJ1-1
CDR3 length: 8
V gene: TRBV7-9
CDR3 protein: ASSSGGAF

clone size: once
J gene: TRBJ2-7
CDR3 length: 13
V gene: TRBV10-2
CDR3 protein: ASSGNPKVAYEQY

clone size: -
J gene: TRBJ2-7
CDR3 length: 13
V gene: TRBV7-8
CDR3 protein: ASSLGGTATYEQY

clone size: -
J gene: TRBJ2-5
CDR3 length: 16
V gene: TRBV2
CDR3 protein: ASSFPGLAGGLGETQY

clone size: -
J gene: TRBJ2-5
CDR3 length: 12
V gene: TRBV19
CDR3 protein: ASSTQGAGETQY

clone size: few
J gene: TRBJ2-1
CDR3 length: 13
V gene: TRBV7-9
CDR3 protein: ASSSGTSGYNEQF

clone size: -
J gene: TRBJ1-1
CDR3 length: 11
V gene: TRBV30
CDR3 protein: AWTQGGRTEAF

clone size: -
J gene: TRBJ1-5
CDR3 length: 13
V gene: TRBV2
CDR3 protein: ASSGQGGEGQPQH

clone size: once
J gene: TRBJ1-2
CDR3 length: 13
V gene: TRBV5-4
CDR3 protein: ASSLSQGAFYGYT

clone size: -
J gene: TRBJ2-7
CDR3 length: 12
V gene: TRBV10-2
CDR3 protein: ASTEGAVNYEQY

clone size: -
J gene: TRBJ2-5
CDR3 length: 10
V gene: TRBV6-5
CDR3 protein: ASRSGGESQY

clone size: -
J gene: TRBJ2-7
CDR3 length: 13
V gene: TRBV7-9
CDR3 protein: ASSYGTGGLYEQY

clone size: few
J gene: TRBJ1-1
CDR3 length: 11
V gene: TRBV19
CDR3 protein: ASSTDRYTEAF

clone size: -
J gene: TRBJ1-4
CDR3 length: 12
V gene: TRBV10-3
CDR3 protein: AIRGQGMGEKLF

clone size: few
J gene: TRBJ2-1
CDR3 length: 15
V gene: TRBV7-2
CDR3 protein: ASSFLGLANTYNEQF

clone size: -
J gene: TRBJ1-6
CDR3 length: 11
V gene: TRBV10-2
CDR3 protein: ASLDRVNSPLH

clone size: -
J gene: TRBJ1-2
CDR3 length: 14
V gene: TRBV6-6
CDR3 protein: ASSLLFGQGDYGYT

clone size: medium-sized
J gene: TRBJ1-2
CDR3 length: 11
V gene: TRBV4-2
CDR3 protein: ASSPGQGLGYT

clone size: -
J gene: TRBJ2-7
CDR3 length: 8
V gene: TRBV20-1
CDR3 protein: SASSARQY